Each of the 13 T cell receptor beta chains below was sequenced from the same sample in a study of T cells after posttransplantation cyclophosphamide. Clones were read by immunoSEQ multiplex PCR, and TCRdb kept only the in-frame ones, dropping some. Altogether 42,000 or so clones were found in the sample, and no singletons occur. The sample was PBMCs. The receptors shown here come from a woman in her fifties or sixties in good health and a related stem cell transplant donor.

This clone was detected many times. This chain joins TRBV5-5 and TRBJ1-1, with a weak D call TRBD1 (6 bases). The CDR3 is made up of 14 amino acids. Germline-derived CDR1 and CDR2 are SGHKS and YYEKEE (reference sequence). V was shortened by 6 bases and J by 1 base, with 13 bases between the two germline ends. CDR3 residues: CASKAGTQNTEAFF. CDR3 nucleotide sequence: TGTGCCAGCAAAGCCGGGACACAGAACACTGAAGCTTTCTTT. Variable domain in full (rest from reference TRBV5-5 and TRBJ1-1): DAGVTQSPTHLIKTRGQQVTLRCSPISGHKSVSWYQQVLGQGPQFIFQYYEKEERGRGNFPDRFSARQFPNYSSELNVNALLLGDSALYLCASKAGTQNTEAFFGQGTRLTVV.

This clone was seen many times. CDR3 bases: TGTGCCAGCAGCTTGGCACTAGCGGGGGGGATGAACACCGGGGAGCTGTTTTTT. This translates into CASSLALAGGMNTGELFF. The V call is TRBV5-5, the J call TRBJ2-2; 13 nucleotides line up with TRBD2. The J segment lost 1 base and the V segment lost 0 bases, leaving 3 bases of the junction unmatched. The CDR3 is 18 residues long. Germline V gives CDR1 SGHKS, CDR2 YYEKEE (reference sequence).

There are many counts of this clone. V usage is TRBV7-8 and J usage is TRBJ2-7, with D unresolved. Trimming left V 6 bases short and J 1 base short, with 10 bases between. The CDR3 is 13 amino acids. From germline, CDR1 is SGHVS and CDR2 FQNEAQ. The CDR3 DNA is TGTGCCAGCAGGCAGACAAAATCCTACGAGCAGTACTTC. Its protein product is CASRQTKSYEQYF.

This clone has at least ten counts. This chain joins TRBV13 and TRBJ2-7; tentative D call: TRBD2 (6 bases). The CDR3 sequence is 13 residues long. CDR1 is PRHDT, CDR2 FYEKMQ, per germline (reference sequence). V lost 4 bases and J lost 1, with 8 bases in between. This chain's CDR3 is CASSSGTSYEQYF. In DNA form, the CDR3 reads TGTGCCAGCAGCTCCGGGACTTCCTACGAGCAGTACTTC.

This clone was found many times. The chain uses TRBV18 and TRBJ1-1, with D hard to call. CDR3 size: 15 residues. Trimming pared 5 bases from V and 5 bases from J, leaving 18 bases between. Germline V gene lookup returns CDR1 KGHSH and CDR2 LQKENI. The CDR3 sequence is CASSSSTPQRTEAFF. Written as DNA, the CDR3 is TGTGCCAGCTCATCGTCGACTCCCCAGAGGACTGAAGCTTTCTTT.

This clone was seen ten or more times. The rearrangement uses TRBV6-5 and TRBJ1-1; 10 nucleotides line up with TRBD1. The CDR3 has 12 residues. CDR1 MNHEY and CDR2 SVGAGI come from the germline V gene. The V segment lost 5 bases and the J segment 10 bases; nucleotides outside the gene matches: 4. The chain's CDR3 is CASSRWTGGAFF. For the CDR3, the DNA is TGTGCCAGCAGTAGATGGACAGGGGGAGCTTTCTTT.

This clone has at least ten counts. This chain links TRBV5-5 with TRBJ1-4; D possibly corresponds to TRBD1 (6 bases). Trimming left V 3 bases short and J 6 bases short, with 9 bases between. This CDR3 contains 13 residues. Germline CDR1 and CDR2: SGHKS and YYEKEE (reference sequence). The CDR3 bases are TGTGCCAGCAGCTCCGGGACATATGAAAAACTGTTTTTT. Its protein product is CASSSGTYEKLFF. The complete variable domain, with remaining parts taken from reference TRBV5-5 and TRBJ1-4, reads DAGVTQSPTHLIKTRGQQVTLRCSPISGHKSVSWYQQVLGQGPQFIFQYYEKEERGRGNFPDRFSARQFPNYSSELNVNALLLGDSALYLCASSSGTYEKLFFGSGTQLSVL.

The table lists this clone with many counts. The chain carries TRBV10-1 and TRBJ2-5, with TRBD1 matching over 10 bases. The germline V gene encodes CDR1 WNHNN and CDR2 SYGVQD (reference sequence). V trimming: 5 bases; J trimming: 14 bases; junction bases outside the gene matches: 8. The CDR3 length is 12 residues. The CDR3 sequence: CASSTTGGAFYF. The CDR3 DNA follows: TGCGCCAGCAGTACGACAGGGGGCGCGTTTTACTTC.

Notes on this clone: Germline and junction disagree at one end, which may indicate a read error. The chain joins TRBV28 to TRBJ1-1, with a tentative D call TRBD1 (6 bases). The germline CDR1 and CDR2 sequences are MDHEN and SYDVKM. The CDR3 is 12 residues long. DNA of the CDR3: TGTGCCGGCAGGAGGGGACACGATGAAGCTTTCTTT. Its translation: CAGRRGHDEAFF.

J is TRBJ2-3 and V is TRBV5-1; the D gene is possibly TRBD2 (6 bases). The CDR3 loop spans 16 amino acids. Germline V gene data show CDR1 as SGHRS and CDR2 as YFSETQ. Between the trimmed V and J ends, which lost 6 bases and 0 bases, there was a span of 17 bases. This CDR3 reads CASTAVNSGSTDTQYF. CDR3 in DNA: TGCGCCAGCACCGCCGTCAATAGCGGTAGCACAGATACGCAGTATTTT.

This clone was counted many times. This chain joins TRBV27 and TRBJ2-1, with TRBD1 identical over 8 bases. The CDR3 contains 14 residues. In germline, CDR1 is MNHEY, CDR2 SMNVEV (reference sequence). After removal of 5 bases from V and 8 bases from J, the junction contained 8 bases not matched to a gene. This chain's CDR3 is CASSLQGANYEQFF. DNA for the CDR3: TGTGCCAGCAGTCTCCAGGGGGCGAATTATGAGCAGTTCTTC.

In this sample, this clone turned up many times. The V and J genes are TRBV7-8 and TRBJ2-3; weak D call: TRBD2 (6 bases). The CDR3 has 15 residues. Germline CDR1 reads SGHVS; CDR2 reads FQNEAQ. V was cut by 0 bases and J by 6 bases, with 13 bases left in between. This CDR3 reads CASSLAGLSSDTQYF. The DNA for the CDR3 is TGTGCCAGCAGCTTAGCGGGACTCTCCTCCGATACGCAGTATTTT.

There are many counts of this clone. The V call is TRBV5-1, the J call TRBJ2-7; TRBD1 matches 9 bases. Germline trimming cut 2 bases from V and 4 bases from J; bases unmatched to any gene: 7. CDR3 length equals 15 residues. The germline gives CDR1 SGHRS, CDR2 YFSETQ. CDR3 sequence (DNA): TGCGCCAGCAGCTTTTTAGACAGGGGGAGGTACGAGCAGTACTTC. Protein sequence: CASSFLDRGRYEQYF.